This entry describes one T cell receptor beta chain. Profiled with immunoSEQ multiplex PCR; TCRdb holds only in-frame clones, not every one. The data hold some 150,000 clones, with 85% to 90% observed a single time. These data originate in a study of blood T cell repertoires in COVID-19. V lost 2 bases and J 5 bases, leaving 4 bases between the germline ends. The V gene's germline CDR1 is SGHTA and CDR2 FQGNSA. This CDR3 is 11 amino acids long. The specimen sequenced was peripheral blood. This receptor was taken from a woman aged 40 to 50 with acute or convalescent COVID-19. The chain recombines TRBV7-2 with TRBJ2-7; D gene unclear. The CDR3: CASSLLHEQYF. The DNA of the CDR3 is TGTGCCAGCAGCTTACTCCACGAGCAGTACTTC.